Each of the 18 T cell receptor beta chains below was sequenced from the same sample in a study of blood T cell repertoires in COVID-19. Assay used: immunoSEQ multiplex PCR; TCRdb lists only in-frame clones, some missing. This sample yields some 150,000 clones, of which 75% to 90% are seen a single time; just over 0.55% belongs to the top ten. Material: peripheral blood. The receptors shown here come from a man in his sixties with acute or convalescent COVID-19.

This chain links TRBV5-4 with TRBJ2-1; D is possibly TRBD2 (5 bases). The CDR3 runs to 15 residues. Trimming pared 4 bases from V and 1 base from J, leaving 12 bases between. Germline-derived CDR1 and CDR2 are SGHNT and YYREEE (reference sequence). This CDR3 reads CASSPDGVSYNEQFF. The CDR3 DNA reads TGTGCCAGCAGCCCCGACGGGGTGTCCTACAATGAGCAGTTCTTC.

The V and J genes are TRBV9 and TRBJ2-6; TRBD1 matches at 11 bases. The CDR3 spans 18 residues. Germline V gene lookup returns CDR1 SGDLS and CDR2 YYNGEE. J lost 4 bases, V lost 0 bases, and 6 bases had no gene match. CDR3 in DNA: TGTGCCAGCAGCGTAGGGACAGGGGGCGCTGCCGGGGCCAACGTCCTGACTTTC. Translation: CASSVGTGGAAGANVLTF. Drawing the rest from reference TRBV9 and TRBJ2-6, the complete variable domain is DSGVTQTPKHLITATGQRVTLRCSPRSGDLSVYWYQQSLDQGLQFLIQYYNGEERAKGNILERFSAQQFPDLHSELNLSSLELGDSALYFCASSVGTGGAAGANVLTFGAGSRLTVL.

The J gene is TRBJ1-4, the V gene TRBV7-6, with 7 bases aligning to TRBD1. Germline loops: CDR1 SGHVS, CDR2 FNYEAQ. CDR3 length: 13 residues. Trimming cost V 5 bases and J 8 bases; bases outside gene matches: 5. The CDR3 DNA follows: TGTGCCAGCAGCCCAGGGGGTTGGGAAAAACTGTTTTTT. Translating it yields CASSPGGWEKLFF.

This chain links TRBV5-6 with TRBJ1-5; TRBD1 aligns across 8 bases. CDR1 is SGHDT and CDR2 is YYEEEE in the germline V gene. V was pared by 3 bases and J by 6 bases, with 5 bases of the junction left unmatched. CDR3 size: 14 residues. CDR3 residues: CASSWGQAPQPQHF. In DNA form, the CDR3 reads TGTGCCAGCAGCTGGGGACAGGCCCCTCAGCCCCAGCATTTT.

The V gene is TRBV7-2, the J gene TRBJ1-4, with 7 bases fitting TRBD1. The CDR3 runs 14 residues. Germline V gene data show CDR1 as SGHTA and CDR2 as FQGNSA. V was pared by 5 bases and J by 4 bases, with 4 bases of the junction left unmatched. CDR3 region: CASSRDSLNEKLFF. For the CDR3, the DNA is TGTGCCAGCAGCCGGGACAGCCTTAATGAAAAACTGTTTTTT.

This clone was found a few times. V usage is TRBV10-3 and J usage is TRBJ1-1; 8 bases are shared with TRBD1. The CDR3 is 13 residues long. V lost 6 bases and J lost 7; bases outside the gene matches: 7. CDR1 ENHRY and CDR2 SYGVKD come from the germline V gene. The CDR3 sequence: CAIREDGTGEAFF. The DNA of the CDR3 is TGTGCCATCAGGGAAGACGGGACAGGTGAAGCTTTCTTT.

This chain uses TRBV28 with TRBJ2-7; no firm D call. Germline values: CDR1 MDHEN, CDR2 SYDVKM. This CDR3 comprises 11 residues. The V end was cut by 10 bases, the J end by 3 bases, with 10 bases between. CDR3 in amino acids: CATYTRYEQYF. Here the CDR3 DNA reads TGTGCCACCTATACCCGCTACGAGCAGTACTTC.

The chain has TRBV18 and TRBJ1-1; 9 bases match TRBD1. Germline CDR1 KGHSH, CDR2 LQKENI. CDR3 length: 16 amino acids. Trimming took 0 bases from V and 11 from J; bases not matched to a gene: 13. The CDR3 nucleotides are TGTGCCAGCTCACCACCGATGGGGCAGACAGGGGGAATGGCTTTCTTT. Encoded protein: CASSPPMGQTGGMAFF.

V and J are TRBV3-1 (or the pseudogene TRBV3-2) and TRBJ2-3; TRBD2 aligns across 10 bases. Germline V gene data show CDR1 as LGHDT and CDR2 as YNNKEL (reference sequence). After removal of 0 bases from V and 0 bases from J, the junction contained 6 bases not matched to a gene. This CDR3 contains 18 residues. DNA for the CDR3: TGTGCCAGCAGCCAAGACCAAAGCGGGGGGGTTAGCACAGATACGCAGTATTTT. Translated: CASSQDQSGGVSTDTQYF.

This chain joins TRBV7-2 and TRBJ1-2; 9 nucleotides match TRBD1. This CDR3 is 15 amino acids long. Germline CDR1 and CDR2: SGHTA and FQGNSA. V lost 1 base to trimming and J lost 5 bases; unmatched junction nucleotides: 5. CDR3 sequence (DNA): TGTGCCAGCAGCTTAGATACGACAGGGGGGTATGGCTACACCTTC. Amino acids: CASSLDTTGGYGYTF.

The V gene is TRBV20-1, the J gene TRBJ2-3; D remains unclear. CDR1 is DFQATT and CDR2 is SNEGSKA in the germline V gene (reference sequence). The CDR3 spans 11 residues. V shed 6 bases and J shed 3 bases, with 7 bases lying between them. CDR3 sequence (DNA): TGCAGTGCACTCCCTACAGATACGCAGTATTTT. It codes for CSALPTDTQYF.

V is TRBV5-3 and J is TRBJ2-2; TRBD2 might be the D (5 bases). TRBV5-3 is given ORF status, its function remaining uncertain. V lost 2 bases and J 13 bases, leaving 12 bases between the germline ends. The CDR3 has 12 residues. CDR3 protein: CARSFIGVRLFF. CDR3 DNA sequence: TGTGCCAGAAGCTTTATCGGGGTGCGGCTGTTTTTT.

The chain couples TRBV4-1 to TRBJ2-3, with D perhaps TRBD2 (5 bases). Germline CDR1 reads MGHRA; CDR2 reads YSYEKL. V lost 4 bases and J lost 4, with 12 bases in between. CDR3 size: 14 residues. CDR3: CASSRGPGADTQYF. In DNA form, the CDR3 reads TGCGCCAGCAGCCGAGGACCCGGGGCAGATACGCAGTATTTT.

The rearrangement uses TRBV19 and TRBJ1-1, with 7 nucleotides matching TRBD1. V dropped 5 bases and J dropped 1; count of bases not matched to a gene: 13. Per germline, CDR1 LNHDA and CDR2 SQIVND (reference sequence). CDR3 length equals 17 residues. The CDR3 DNA sequence: TGTGCCAGTAGTCAACCCCCGGAGGGGGCTCCGAACACTGAAGCTTTCTTT. The encoded protein is CASSQPPEGAPNTEAFF.

V usage is TRBV3-1 (or the pseudogene TRBV3-2) and J usage is TRBJ2-2; 8 bases map to TRBD1. The length of the CDR3 is 15 residues. Germline V lookup: CDR1 LGHDT, CDR2 YNNKEL (reference sequence). V lost 6 bases to trimming and J lost 1 base; unmatched junction nucleotides: 4. In nucleotides, the CDR3 is TGTGCCAGCAGGAAAGGGACAGGGAACACCGGGGAGCTGTTTTTT. Translation gives CASRKGTGNTGELFF.

The J gene is TRBJ2-5, the V gene TRBV5-1; 8 positions match TRBD1. CDR1 is SGHRS and CDR2 is YFSETQ in the germline V gene. With V trimmed by 4 bases and J by 4 bases, 3 bases remained unmatched. This CDR3 contains 13 residues. CDR3 sequence reads: CASSEDRAETQYF. The CDR3 DNA reads as TGCGCCAGCAGCGAGGACAGGGCAGAGACCCAGTACTTC.

This chain connects TRBV19 to TRBJ2-1, with 13 nucleotides matching TRBD2. CDR1 and CDR2 (germline): LNHDA, SQIVND (reference sequence). This CDR3 spans 16 amino acids. V dropped 3 bases and J dropped 8; count of bases not matched to a gene: 7. The CDR3 sequence is CASSIWTSGSEDEQFF. In nucleotides, the CDR3 is TGTGCCAGTAGTATCTGGACTAGCGGGAGTGAGGATGAGCAGTTCTTC.

V gene TRBV10-2 combines with J gene TRBJ1-3, with D possibly TRBD1 on 6 matching bases. V lost 8 bases and J lost 1, with 9 bases in between. There are 13 residues in the CDR3. Germline CDR1 is WSHSY and CDR2 is SAAADI. The CDR3 protein is CASGGQSGNTIYF. For the CDR3, the DNA is TGCGCCAGCGGCGGACAGTCTGGAAACACCATATATTTT.